One sample yielded the 21 T cell receptor beta chains listed below, sequenced in a study of technical replicates of blood from a few donors (dated by TCRdb to about 2017). Receptors were amplified or captured by the immunoSEQ multiplex PCR assay. TCRdb retrieved this table from immuneACCESS and kept in-frame rearrangements only. Not all clones are present; in checked studies, unresolved V genes account for under half, and no reason is known for the remainder. The sample includes 70,000 to 95,000 clones, with roughly 92% observed a single time. The ten largest clones add up to 0.2% to 0.3% of the sample. Sequencing input: T cells isolated from PBMCs. The receptors come from a human donor in good health.

J is TRBJ2-3 and V is TRBV9; D gene uncertain. There are 13 residues in the CDR3. Germline loops: CDR1 SGDLS, CDR2 YYNGEE. The V gene lost 4 bases and the J gene lost 4 bases, with 10 bases spanning the gap. As DNA, the CDR3 is TGTGCCAGCAGCCCCCCCAGTCCAGATACGCAGTATTTT. It is translated as CASSPPSPDTQYF.

This chain joins TRBV2 and TRBJ1-5; TRBD1 matches 7 bases. V gave up 4 bases and J gave up 7 bases; unmatched junction bases: 7. The CDR3 has 14 residues. Germline V gene sequence: CDR1 SNHLY, CDR2 FYNNEI. The chain's CDR3 is CASSAGQAEQPQHF. DNA for the CDR3: TGTGCCAGCAGTGCTGGACAGGCGGAACAGCCCCAGCATTTT.

This clone is a singleton in its sample. The chain carries TRBV18 and TRBJ1-2; D is uncertain. The CDR3 runs to 15 residues. Trimming pared 6 bases from V and 0 bases from J, leaving 14 bases between. From germline, CDR1 is KGHSH and CDR2 LQKENI. The CDR3 protein is CASSITGLPNYGYTF. In DNA, the CDR3 is TGTGCCAGCTCTATCACTGGACTTCCTAACTATGGCTACACCTTC.

This clone was seen once. A read error may produce the germline difference seen at one junction end. The V and J genes are TRBV11-2 and TRBJ2-1; 10 nucleotides match TRBD2. In germline, CDR1 is SGHAT, CDR2 FQNNGV. This CDR3 region has 18 residues. CDR3 DNA sequence: TGTGCCAGCATCTTACTCCGAGACTTAGCGGGGGGCAACAATGAGCAGTTCTTC. Its protein product is CASILLRDLAGGNNEQFF. Filled out from reference TRBV11-2 and TRBJ2-1, the complete variable domain reads EAGVAQSPRYKIIEKRQSVAFWCNPISGHATLYWYQQILGQGPKLLIQFQNNGVVDDSQLPKDRFSAERLKGVDSTLKIQPAKLEDSAVYLCASILLRDLAGGNNEQFFGPGTRLTVL.

This clone was detected only once. V gene TRBV4-1 combines with J gene TRBJ2-2; D is perhaps TRBD2 (6 bases). Trimming left V 4 bases short and J 7 bases short, with 13 bases between. The CDR3 totals 14 residues. Germline V gene lookup returns CDR1 MGHRA and CDR2 YSYEKL. CDR3 region: CASSRFREVGELFF. The CDR3 bases are TGCGCCAGCAGCCGCTTCAGGGAGGTCGGGGAGCTGTTTTTT.

The rearrangement joins TRBV12-5 to TRBJ1-5, with D unresolved. The germline V gene has CDR1 LGHNT and CDR2 FRNRAP. This CDR3 contains 12 residues. Trimming took 4 bases from V and 5 from J, leaving 6 bases between them. This chain's CDR3 is CASGSSDQPQHF. The CDR3 coding sequence is TGTGCTAGTGGTTCCTCGGATCAGCCCCAGCATTTT.

The rearrangement links TRBV7-8 to TRBJ2-3; 14 positions match TRBD2. J lost 11 bases, V lost 6 bases, and 19 bases had no gene match. This CDR3 contains 18 residues. Germline V gives CDR1 SGHVS, CDR2 FQNEAQ. Here the CDR3 DNA reads TGTGCCAGCAGGACCGTTTGGACTAGCGGGGGGAATCGAGAAAGGCAGTATTTT. Translating gives CASRTVWTSGGNRERQYF.

The sample holds one count of this clone. The J gene is TRBJ2-7, the V gene TRBV7-9; TRBD2 matches at 9 bases. The junction had 1 base not matched to a gene; V was cut back by 8 bases and J by 2 bases. The germline CDR1 and CDR2 sequences are SEHNR and FQNEAQ (reference sequence). This CDR3 comprises 12 residues. CDR3 sequence (DNA): TGTGCCAGCTGGACTAGCGCCTACGAGCAGTACTTC. Protein: CASWTSAYEQYF.

This chain joins TRBV5-1 and TRBJ1-1, with 7 bases aligning to TRBD1. The CDR3 is 14 amino acids. V dropped 7 bases and J dropped 0; count of bases not matched to a gene: 6. Germline V lookup: CDR1 SGHRS, CDR2 YFSETQ. Written as DNA, the CDR3 is TGCGCCAGCGCTGACAGGGTAATGAACACTGAAGCTTTCTTT. Residues: CASADRVMNTEAFF.

In this sample, this clone turned up once. This chain connects TRBV2 to TRBJ1-5; 9 positions agree with TRBD1. V was pared by 6 bases and J by 5 bases, with 8 bases of the junction left unmatched. Looked up from germline, CDR1 is SNHLY and CDR2 is FYNNEI. CDR3 length equals 15 residues. In DNA, the CDR3 is TGTGCCAGCAGGGGCATCCGGGACAGGGATCAGCCCCAGCATTTT. It specifies CASRGIRDRDQPQHF.

The rearrangement links TRBV6-5 to TRBJ2-1; D is unclear. From germline, CDR1 is MNHEY and CDR2 SVGAGI. This CDR3 spans 15 amino acids. The V end lost 4 bases, the J end lost 0 bases, and 10 bases lay between the germline ends. Written as DNA, the CDR3 is TGTGCCAGCAGTTTCAGTGCCAGCTCCTACAATGAGCAGTTCTTC. Residues: CASSFSASSYNEQFF.

The V and J genes are TRBV5-1 and TRBJ1-6, with 8 nucleotides matching TRBD1. CDR1 and CDR2 (germline): SGHRS, YFSETQ. V shed 2 bases and J 5 bases; nucleotides not matched to a gene: 3. The CDR3 spans 15 residues. The CDR3 reads CASSFDRGHNSPLHF. The CDR3 coding sequence is TGCGCCAGCAGCTTCGACAGGGGCCATAATTCACCCCTCCACTTT.

The rearrangement links TRBV23-1 to TRBJ2-7, with 8 nucleotides matching TRBD1. TRBV23-1 qualifies as an ORF whose function is uncertain. V shed 0 bases and J 5 bases; nucleotides not matched to a gene: 6. The CDR3 runs to 15 residues. The CDR3 DNA follows: TGCGCCAGCAGTCAATCGCTGGACAGGGCCCACGAGCAGTACTTC. As protein: CASSQSLDRAHEQYF.

J is TRBJ1-5 and V is TRBV7-8; 8 positions match TRBD1. V shed 3 bases and J 3 bases; nucleotides not matched to a gene: 13. From germline, CDR1 is SGHVS and CDR2 FQNEAQ. This CDR3 has 18 residues. CDR3 residues: CASSFDRGVQLDNQPQHF. The CDR3 DNA follows: TGTGCCAGCAGCTTCGACAGGGGTGTACAATTAGACAATCAGCCCCAGCATTTT.

V and J are TRBV21-1 and TRBJ2-3; TRBD2, the table's D call, was not compared with the DNA. TRBV21-1 is labeled a pseudogene. The CDR3 consists of 18 residues. For the CDR3, the DNA is TGTGCCAGCAGCAAAGCCCGAGGAGGGGCCCTTAGCACAGATACGCAGTATTTT. It yields the protein CASSKARGGALSTDTQYF.

The DNA for the CDR3 is TGTGCCAGCAGCTCCCGGGACAGCGGAAACACCATATATTTT. Its protein product is CASSSRDSGNTIYF. This sequence joins TRBV28 and TRBJ1-3; 7 nucleotides agree with TRBD1. Germline V CDR1 and CDR2: MDHEN, SYDVKM. This CDR3 is 14 amino acids long. Trimming cost V 6 bases and J 4 bases; bases outside gene matches: 6.

The V and J genes are TRBV28 and TRBJ1-2, with D perhaps TRBD1 (5 bases). The germline V gene encodes CDR1 MDHEN and CDR2 SYDVKM. This CDR3 is 13 amino acids long. V was shortened by 6 bases and J by 4 bases, with 12 bases between the two germline ends. The CDR3 sequence: CASSPRELYGYTF. DNA for the CDR3: TGTGCCAGCAGCCCCAGGGAACTCTATGGCTACACCTTC.

The chain couples TRBV19 to TRBJ1-1, with D possibly being TRBD1 (5 bases). Germline CDR1 is LNHDA and CDR2 is SQIVND (reference sequence). V lost 0 bases and J 1 base, leaving 15 bases between the germline ends. The CDR3 length is 17 residues. CDR3: CASSIDLDSPRNTEAFF. For the CDR3, the DNA is TGTGCCAGTAGTATAGATCTCGACAGTCCGAGGAACACTGAAGCTTTCTTT.

J is TRBJ1-1 and V is TRBV13; 8 bases are a match to TRBD1. The CDR3 runs to 14 residues. CDR1 and CDR2 from the germline V gene are PRHDT and FYEKMQ (reference sequence). The junction had 5 bases not matched to a gene; V was cut back by 8 bases and J by 0 bases. The CDR3 DNA reads as TGTGCCAGCCTTAACAGGGGGATGAACACTGAAGCTTTCTTT. It translates to CASLNRGMNTEAFF.

The CDR3 reads CASSEQVTEAFF. The CDR3 DNA reads TGTGCCAGCAGTGAGCAGGTCACTGAAGCTTTCTTT. The V call is TRBV2, the J call TRBJ1-1; D gene unclear. CDR1 and CDR2 from the germline V gene are SNHLY and FYNNEI. The CDR3 loop spans 12 amino acids. The V end lost 3 bases, the J end lost 4 bases, and 6 bases lay between the germline ends. Based on the CDR3 plus reference TRBV2 and TRBJ1-1, the full variable domain is EPEVTQTPSHQVTQMGQEVILRCVPISNHLYFYWYRQILGQKVEFLVSFYNNEISEKSEIFDDQFSVERPDGSNFTLKIRSTKLEDSAMYFCASSEQVTEAFFGQGTRLTVV.

V usage is TRBV28 and J usage is TRBJ2-7; the D gene is possibly TRBD1 (5 bases). In germline, CDR1 is MDHEN, CDR2 SYDVKM. Trimming shortened V by 3 bases and J by 4 bases, and 7 bases separated the two germline ends. This CDR3 comprises 12 residues. CDR3 loop: CASSLDTYEQYF. Written as DNA, the CDR3 is TGTGCCAGCAGTTTGGACACATACGAGCAGTACTTC.